The sequence of this T cell receptor (beta chain) was determined in a study of early T cells in non-severe SARS-CoV-2 infection. This clonotype is categorized as medium-sized. TCRdb independently ran MiXCR on the 5' RACE reads; one entry per CDR3 protein. In the table there are about 46,000 distinct CDR3 sequences, approximately 9.4% of which are singletons. This CDR3 has 12 amino acids. V lost 5 bases and J lost 4, with 6 bases in between. The receptor's source is an adult who was a healthcare worker with PCR-confirmed SARS-CoV-2 infection or an uninfected control (not recorded which). The V gene is TRBV12-3 or TRBV12-4, the J gene TRBJ1-5; D is undetermined. Sample: whole blood. Written as DNA, the CDR3 is TGTGCCAGCAGTAGTGTAAATCAGCCCCAGCATTTT. This codes for CASSSVNQPQHF.